This T cell receptor beta chain was found in a study of blood T cell repertoires in COVID-19. Study at large: The origin of the acute and convalescent COVID-19 samples was the United States, Italy and Spain. PBMCs, B-cell-depleted T cells, or T cells provided the cDNA or gDNA that made up the material.

As handled by the study authors: Amplifying reference gene primers gave estimates of nucleated cell counts. Method: immunoSEQ multiplex PCR; TCRdb's copy keeps in-frame clones and lacks some. The V and J calls and clone size were taken over from that table, and D and trimming were inferred from the DNA. The top ten hold about 10% of the sample, which has about 200,000 clones, approximately 78% seen once. This clone was observed a few times. Sequencing used peripheral blood. This TCR was sampled from a woman at least 80 years old with acute or convalescent COVID-19.

The CDR3 DNA follows: TGTGCCAGTAGTATGCGCGGAAACACCATATATTTT. The encoded protein is CASSMRGNTIYF. The chain recombines TRBV19 with TRBJ1-3; D is unclear. CDR1 is LNHDA, CDR2 SQIVND, per germline (reference sequence). The CDR3 is 12 residues long. The V and J ends lost 3 bases and 4 bases respectively, with 4 bases between them.